The 3 T cell receptor beta chains below come from one sample, sequenced in a study of shared clonotypes between healthy human individuals. The assay was immunoSEQ multiplex PCR, and TCRdb's table has in-frame clones only and misses some. The table records 2 million to 2.5 million clones, 92% of them present only once. Source material: naive CD4+ T cells from PBMCs. The sample's subset: CD45RA+ positively selected. Every receptor here comes from a young man in good health. Some clones in this sample may be carry-over from other donors' samples.

The chain uses TRBV6-1 and TRBJ2-7; 8 bases agree with TRBD2. CDR1 and CDR2 from the germline V gene are MNHNS and SASEGT. The CDR3 extends over 16 amino acids. Germline trimming cut 0 bases from V and 6 bases from J; bases unmatched to any gene: 10. The CDR3 protein is CASSEAETSAKTEQYF. The CDR3 DNA sequence: TGTGCCAGCAGTGAAGCGGAGACTAGCGCGAAGACCGAGCAGTACTTC.

The chain combines TRBV19 with TRBJ1-5; D possibly corresponds to TRBD1 (6 bases). The V and J ends lost 7 bases and 0 bases respectively, with 16 bases between them. Germline CDR1 reads LNHDA; CDR2 reads SQIVND (reference sequence). This CDR3 is 16 amino acids long. Written as DNA, the CDR3 is TGTGCCAGTAAGGTTTACAGGGAGGATAGCAATCAGCCCCAGCATTTT. It translates to CASKVYREDSNQPQHF.

This chain uses TRBV5-1 with TRBJ1-1, with D unclear. There are 16 residues in the CDR3. Trimming pared 1 base from V and 1 base from J, leaving 14 bases between. Germline V gene data show CDR1 as SGHRS and CDR2 as YFSETQ. CDR3 amino acids: CASSLSGVTKNTEAFF. Written as DNA, the CDR3 is TGCGCCAGCAGCTTGTCCGGGGTGACCAAGAACACTGAAGCTTTCTTT.